This is a list of T cell receptor beta chains from one sample in a study of blood T cell repertoires in COVID-19. Sequencing was performed with immunoSEQ multiplex PCR; in TCRdb, only in-frame clones are kept and a portion is missing. The sample includes over 75,000 clones, just over 85% of them seen just once. Sequenced material: peripheral blood. The origin of the receptors is a man in his fifties with COVID-19, enrolled during active disease. Both conserved end residues are part of each CDR3. Fields, in order: D gene, J gene, V gene, clone size, CDR3 protein, CDR3 DNA. D genes are given only for firm matches. The listing skips clone size in some rows; elsewhere it reads once, few, many or a size class.

d_call: NA; j_call: TRBJ2-5; v_call: TRBV24-1; clone_size: few; cdr3_aa: CATSGTAPEGTQYF; cdr3_nt: TGTGCCACCAGCGGGACAGCGCCGGAGGGGACCCAGTACTTC
d_call: NA; j_call: TRBJ1-5; v_call: TRBV19; clone_size: once; cdr3_aa: CASSTLNQPQHF; cdr3_nt: TGTGCCAGTAGTACCTTAAATCAGCCCCAGCATTTT
d_call: NA; j_call: TRBJ2-7; v_call: TRBV5-1; clone_size: NA; cdr3_aa: CLRAGIGLYEQYF; cdr3_nt: TGTCTAAGGGCGGGGATAGGCCTCTACGAGCAGTACTTC
d_call: NA; j_call: TRBJ1-6; v_call: TRBV19; clone_size: once; cdr3_aa: CASSTRQGTSGSPLHF; cdr3_nt: TGTGCCAGTAGTACTCGACAAGGGACATCTGGGTCACCCCTCCACTTT
d_call: NA; j_call: TRBJ1-2; v_call: TRBV7-8; clone_size: NA; cdr3_aa: CASSLVGGQSYGYTF; cdr3_nt: TGTGCCAGCAGCTTAGTAGGAGGACAGAGCTATGGCTACACCTTC
d_call: TRBD1; j_call: TRBJ1-1; v_call: TRBV25-1; clone_size: NA; cdr3_aa: CASSGPGGLNTEAFF; cdr3_nt: TGTGCCAGCAGTGGTCCAGGGGGCTTGAACACTGAAGCTTTCTTT
d_call: NA; j_call: TRBJ2-3; v_call: TRBV5-1; clone_size: NA; cdr3_aa: CASSLQGLKGTDTQYF; cdr3_nt: TGCGCCAGCAGCTTACAGGGATTGAAGGGCACAGATACGCAGTATTTT
d_call: NA; j_call: TRBJ2-2; v_call: TRBV7-3; clone_size: NA; cdr3_aa: CASSLRDTNTGELFF; cdr3_nt: TGTGCCAGCAGCTTACGAGACACTAACACCGGGGAGCTGTTTTTT
d_call: NA; j_call: TRBJ1-3; v_call: TRBV7-8; clone_size: NA; cdr3_aa: CASSVRGFSGNTIYF; cdr3_nt: TGTGCCAGCAGTGTAAGGGGGTTCTCTGGAAACACCATATATTTT
d_call: NA; j_call: TRBJ1-4; v_call: TRBV5-1; clone_size: NA; cdr3_aa: CASSLVGREKLFF; cdr3_nt: TGCGCCAGCAGCTTGGTGGGGAGAGAAAAACTGTTTTTT
d_call: TRBD2; j_call: TRBJ2-3; v_call: TRBV28; clone_size: NA; cdr3_aa: CASTNAGGSDTQYF; cdr3_nt: TGTGCCAGCACTAATGCGGGGGGCTCAGATACGCAGTATTTT
d_call: TRBD1; j_call: TRBJ1-5; v_call: TRBV2; clone_size: NA; cdr3_aa: CASRGQSINQPQHF; cdr3_nt: TGTGCCAGCAGGGGACAGAGCATCAATCAGCCCCAGCATTTT
d_call: NA; j_call: TRBJ1-2; v_call: TRBV18; clone_size: NA; cdr3_aa: CASSPSGVRYGYTF; cdr3_nt: TGTGCCAGCTCACCCTCCGGGGTGAGGTATGGCTACACCTTC
d_call: TRBD2; j_call: TRBJ2-1; v_call: TRBV19; clone_size: NA; cdr3_aa: CARETSGEGNEQFF; cdr3_nt: TGTGCCAGGGAGACTAGCGGGGAAGGCAATGAGCAGTTCTTC
d_call: TRBD1; j_call: TRBJ1-2; v_call: TRBV30; clone_size: NA; cdr3_aa: CACFRDRAKANYGYTF; cdr3_nt: TGTGCCTGCTTCCGGGACAGGGCGAAAGCTAACTATGGCTACACCTTC
d_call: NA; j_call: TRBJ2-1; v_call: TRBV7-2; clone_size: NA; cdr3_aa: CASSLGQLGGGEQFF; cdr3_nt: TGTGCCAGCAGCTTAGGTCAACTAGGAGGCGGGGAGCAGTTCTTC
d_call: TRBD1; j_call: TRBJ2-7; v_call: TRBV10-3; clone_size: NA; cdr3_aa: CAITVGQANYEQYF; cdr3_nt: TGTGCCATCACCGTTGGACAGGCGAACTACGAGCAGTACTTC
d_call: TRBD1; j_call: TRBJ1-5; v_call: TRBV4-1; clone_size: NA; cdr3_aa: CASSQAPGGSNQPQHF; cdr3_nt: TGCGCCAGCAGCCAAGCCCCAGGGGGTAGCAATCAGCCCCAGCATTTT
d_call: TRBD2; j_call: TRBJ2-3; v_call: TRBV5-1; clone_size: NA; cdr3_aa: CASPNPASGGYTDTQYF; cdr3_nt: TGCGCCAGCCCTAACCCTGCCTCGGGGGGATACACAGATACGCAGTATTTT
d_call: NA; j_call: TRBJ2-7; v_call: TRBV20-1; clone_size: once; cdr3_aa: CSAERSGTRLF; cdr3_nt: TGCAGCGCCGAGCGCTCCGGGACAAGGTTATTC
d_call: NA; j_call: TRBJ2-2; v_call: TRBV19; clone_size: NA; cdr3_aa: CASSITANTGELFF; cdr3_nt: TGTGCCAGTAGTATAACAGCGAACACCGGGGAGCTGTTTTTT